The 10 T cell receptor beta chains below all came from one sample that was sequenced in a study of cytomegalovirus exposure and HLA in healthy donors. PCR employed 60 Vbeta and 13 Jbeta primers. The protocol was immunoSEQ multiplex PCR, while the TCRdb copy is restricted to in-frame clones and leaves out a portion. Among 150,000 to 200,000 clones listed, 60% to 80% were seen once. The sequencing sample was made of PBMCs. Source of these receptors: a man in his forties or fifties in good health and CMV-seronegative.

V and J are TRBV28 and TRBJ1-2, with D possibly being TRBD1 (5 bases). The germline CDR1 and CDR2 sequences are MDHEN and SYDVKM. The CDR3 has 15 amino acids. V shed 4 bases and J shed 1 base, with 13 bases lying between them. CDR3 protein: CASSSSDSYNYGYTF. The CDR3 DNA is TGTGCCAGCAGTTCCTCCGACAGTTATAACTATGGCTACACCTTC.

The chain carries TRBV9 and TRBJ2-2, with 7 nucleotides matching TRBD1. The germline V gene encodes CDR1 SGDLS and CDR2 YYNGEE. The V gene end was trimmed by 0 bases and the J gene end by 7 bases; junction bases not matched to a gene: 6. The CDR3 is 15 amino acids. CDR3 region: CASSVAETGIGELFF. Here the CDR3 DNA reads TGTGCCAGCAGCGTAGCAGAGACAGGGATCGGGGAGCTGTTTTTT.

The chain links TRBV28 to TRBJ2-3; the D gene is possibly TRBD1 (5 bases). V lost 8 bases to trimming and J lost 2 bases, with 11 bases between them. The V gene's germline CDR1 is MDHEN and CDR2 SYDVKM. The CDR3 is 13 residues long. CDR3 in amino acids: CASQLGLTDTQYF. CDR3 in DNA: TGTGCCAGCCAACTGGGGCTCACAGATACGCAGTATTTT.

The CDR3 nucleotides read TGTGCCAGCAGCCAAGTTGTGGGGCATGAAAAACTGTTTTTT. Its translation: CASSQVVGHEKLFF. The chain recombines TRBV4-2 with TRBJ1-4; TRBD1 is a possible D gene (5 bases). Germline CDR1 is LGHNA and CDR2 is YNFKEQ. The CDR3 extends over 14 amino acids. V lost 1 base to trimming and J lost 6 bases, with 9 bases between them.

CDR3 DNA: TGTGCCAGCAGCCCTGGACTGGGGGAAGCTTTCTTT. Residues: CASSPGLGEAFF. The chain recombines TRBV6-5 with TRBJ1-1, with no clear D. Germline CDR1 and CDR2: MNHEY and SVGAGI. The CDR3 is 12 residues long. Trimming left V 6 bases short and J 8 bases short, with 13 bases between.

The chain links TRBV30 to TRBJ1-5, with a weak D call TRBD1 (5 bases). The V and J ends lost 0 bases and 7 bases respectively, with 13 bases between them. The CDR3 covers 14 residues. Per germline, CDR1 GTSNPN and CDR2 SVGIG (reference sequence). In DNA form, the CDR3 reads TGTGCCTGGAGTGTAGGTAGGGGCGGACAGCCCCAGCATTTT. It yields the protein CAWSVGRGGQPQHF.

This clone has a handful of counts. The chain has TRBV7-2 and TRBJ2-7; 8 nucleotides agree with TRBD1. The CDR3 totals 13 residues. The germline gives CDR1 SGHTA, CDR2 FQGNSA. After removal of 5 bases from V and 4 bases from J, the junction contained 4 bases not matched to a gene. CDR3 in DNA: TGTGCCAGCAGCCTGGGGACAGGTTACGAGCAGTACTTC. The encoded protein is CASSLGTGYEQYF.

J is TRBJ2-2 and V is TRBV4-2, with 7 positions matching TRBD2. Germline V gives CDR1 LGHNA, CDR2 YNFKEQ. The J segment lost 3 bases and the V segment lost 0 bases, leaving 4 bases of the junction unmatched. The CDR3 runs to 16 residues. CDR3 in amino acids: CASSQETGGDTGELFF. The CDR3 coding sequence is TGTGCCAGCAGCCAAGAAACGGGGGGAGACACCGGGGAGCTGTTTTTT.

This clone was counted only a few times. V and J are TRBV4-1 and TRBJ2-2; 16 bases are a match to TRBD2. J was trimmed by 9 bases and V by 1 base; bases with no gene match: 2. Per the germline V gene, CDR1 is MGHRA and CDR2 is YSYEKL. CDR3 length: 16 residues. This chain's CDR3 is CASSQAGLAGGRELFF. CDR3 coding DNA: TGCGCCAGCAGCCAAGCGGGACTAGCGGGGGGGCGGGAGCTGTTTTTT.

In its sample, this clone was seen a few times. The chain combines TRBV19 with TRBJ2-4; TRBD1 is a possible D gene (6 bases). The V and J ends lost 8 bases and 16 bases respectively, with 18 bases between them. Germline CDR1 is LNHDA and CDR2 is SQIVND (reference sequence). This CDR3 is 11 amino acids long. The CDR3 sequence: CASGGPPKCYF. CDR3 bases: TGTGCCAGTGGGGGCCCCCCAAAGTGTTACTTC.